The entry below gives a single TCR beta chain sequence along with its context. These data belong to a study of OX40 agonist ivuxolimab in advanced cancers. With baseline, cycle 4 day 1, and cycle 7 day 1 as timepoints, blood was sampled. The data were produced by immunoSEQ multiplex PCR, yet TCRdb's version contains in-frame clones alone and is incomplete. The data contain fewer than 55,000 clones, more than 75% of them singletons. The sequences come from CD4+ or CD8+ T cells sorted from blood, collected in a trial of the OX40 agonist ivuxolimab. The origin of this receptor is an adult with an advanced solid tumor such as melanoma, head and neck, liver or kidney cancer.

In nucleotides, the CDR3 is TGTGCCAGCAGCCCCGCGGGAGGGGGTAATGAAAAACTGTTTTTT. Amino acid sequence: CASSPAGGGNEKLFF. The rearrangement links TRBV6-5 to TRBJ1-4, with TRBD1 as a possible D gene (6 bases). The germline V gene encodes CDR1 MNHEY and CDR2 SVGAGI. The CDR3 has 15 amino acids. The V end was cut by 6 bases, the J end by 4 bases, with 15 bases between.